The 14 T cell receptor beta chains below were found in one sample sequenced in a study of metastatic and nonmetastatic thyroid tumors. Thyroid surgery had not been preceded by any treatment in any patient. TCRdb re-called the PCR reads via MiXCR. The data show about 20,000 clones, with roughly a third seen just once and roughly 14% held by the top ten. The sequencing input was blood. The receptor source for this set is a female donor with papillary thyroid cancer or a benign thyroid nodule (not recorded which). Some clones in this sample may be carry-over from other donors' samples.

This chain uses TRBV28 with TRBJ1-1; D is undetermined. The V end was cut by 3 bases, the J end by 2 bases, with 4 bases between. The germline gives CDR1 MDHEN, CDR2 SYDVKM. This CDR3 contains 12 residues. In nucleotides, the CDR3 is TGTGCCAGCAGTTTGTCCAACACTGAAGCTTTCTTT. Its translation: CASSLSNTEAFF.

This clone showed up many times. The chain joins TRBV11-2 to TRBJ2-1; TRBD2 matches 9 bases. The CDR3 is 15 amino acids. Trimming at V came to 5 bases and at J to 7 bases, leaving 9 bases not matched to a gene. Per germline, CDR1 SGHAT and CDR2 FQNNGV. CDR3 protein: CASSTLGGRVNEQFF. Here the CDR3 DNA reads TGTGCCAGCAGCACGTTGGGCGGGAGGGTGAATGAGCAGTTCTTC.

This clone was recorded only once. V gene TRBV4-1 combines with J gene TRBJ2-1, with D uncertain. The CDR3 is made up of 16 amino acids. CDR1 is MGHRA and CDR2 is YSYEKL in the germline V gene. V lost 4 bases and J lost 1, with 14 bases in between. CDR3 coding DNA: TGCGCCAGCAGCCTTAGCCCAGGTAGGTCCTACAATGAGCAGTTCTTC. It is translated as CASSLSPGRSYNEQFF.

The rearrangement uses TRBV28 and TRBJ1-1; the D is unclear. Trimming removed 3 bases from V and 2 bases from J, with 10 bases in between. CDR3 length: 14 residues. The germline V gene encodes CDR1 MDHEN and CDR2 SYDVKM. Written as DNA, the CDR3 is TGTGCCAGCAGTTTCCCAACCCTCAACACTGAAGCTTTCTTT. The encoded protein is CASSFPTLNTEAFF.

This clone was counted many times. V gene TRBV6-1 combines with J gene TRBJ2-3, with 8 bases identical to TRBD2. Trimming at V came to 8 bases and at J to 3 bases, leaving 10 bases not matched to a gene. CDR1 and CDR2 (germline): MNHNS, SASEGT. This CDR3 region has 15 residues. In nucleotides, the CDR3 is TGTGCCAGCGGACGGGCAAGCGGGGGTACAGATACGCAGTATTTT. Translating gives CASGRASGGTDTQYF.

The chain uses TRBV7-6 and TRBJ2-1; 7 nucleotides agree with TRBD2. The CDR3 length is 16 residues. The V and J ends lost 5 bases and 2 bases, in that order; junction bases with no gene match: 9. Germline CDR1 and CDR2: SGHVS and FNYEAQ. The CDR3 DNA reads TGTGCCAGCAGCATGGAGCCTAGCGGCACCTACAATGAGCAGTTCTTC. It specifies CASSMEPSGTYNEQFF.

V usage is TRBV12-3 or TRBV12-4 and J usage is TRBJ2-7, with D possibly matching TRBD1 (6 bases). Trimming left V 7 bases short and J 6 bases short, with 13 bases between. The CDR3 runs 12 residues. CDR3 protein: CASTWVRGEQYF. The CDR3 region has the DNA TGTGCCAGCACATGGGTCAGGGGCGAGCAGTACTTC.

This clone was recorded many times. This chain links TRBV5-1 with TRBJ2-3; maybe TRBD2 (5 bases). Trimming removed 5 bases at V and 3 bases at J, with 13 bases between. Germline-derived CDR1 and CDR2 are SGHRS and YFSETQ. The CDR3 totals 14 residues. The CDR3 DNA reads TGCGCCAGCAGGGCGGAGGAAAGAACAGATACGCAGTATTTT. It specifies CASRAEERTDTQYF.

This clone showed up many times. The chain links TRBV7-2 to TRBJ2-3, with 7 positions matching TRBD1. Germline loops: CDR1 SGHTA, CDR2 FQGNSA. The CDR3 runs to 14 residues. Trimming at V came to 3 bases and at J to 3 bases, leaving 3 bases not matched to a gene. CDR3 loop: CASSFTRGTDTQYF. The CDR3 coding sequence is TGTGCCAGCAGCTTTACCAGGGGGACAGATACGCAGTATTTT.

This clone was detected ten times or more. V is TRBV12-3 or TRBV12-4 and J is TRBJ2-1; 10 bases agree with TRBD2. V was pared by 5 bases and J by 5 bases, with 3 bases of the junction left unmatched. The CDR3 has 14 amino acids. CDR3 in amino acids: CASSKRGGNNEQFF. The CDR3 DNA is TGTGCCAGCAGTAAGCGGGGGGGAAACAATGAGCAGTTCTTC.

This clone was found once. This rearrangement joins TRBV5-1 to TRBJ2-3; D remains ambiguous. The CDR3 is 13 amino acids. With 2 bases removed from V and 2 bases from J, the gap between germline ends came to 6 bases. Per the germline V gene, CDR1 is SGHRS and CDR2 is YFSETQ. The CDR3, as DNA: TGCGCCAGCAGCTTATACTACACAGATACGCAGTATTTT. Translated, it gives CASSLYYTDTQYF.

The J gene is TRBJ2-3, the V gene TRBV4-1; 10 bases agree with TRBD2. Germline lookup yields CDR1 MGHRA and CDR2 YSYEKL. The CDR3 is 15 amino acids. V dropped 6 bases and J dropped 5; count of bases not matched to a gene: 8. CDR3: CASSLLAGEIDTQYF. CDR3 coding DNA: TGCGCCAGCAGTCTCCTAGCGGGAGAAATAGATACGCAGTATTTT.

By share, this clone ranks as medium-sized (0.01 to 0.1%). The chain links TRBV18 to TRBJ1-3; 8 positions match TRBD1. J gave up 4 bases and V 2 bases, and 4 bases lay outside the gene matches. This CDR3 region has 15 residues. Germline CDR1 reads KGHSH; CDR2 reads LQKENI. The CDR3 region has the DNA TGTGCCAGCTCACCAGACAGGGGTCGAGGAAACACCATATATTTT. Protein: CASSPDRGRGNTIYF.

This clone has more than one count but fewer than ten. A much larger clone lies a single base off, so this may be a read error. The CDR3 coding sequence is TGTCCCATCATGGACGACAGTAATGAAAAACTGTTTTTT. Translated, it gives CPIMDDSNEKLFF. The chain carries TRBV10-3 and TRBJ1-4; a possible D gene is TRBD1 (5 bases). Germline loops: CDR1 ENHRY, CDR2 SYGVKD. The CDR3 loop spans 13 amino acids.